The entry below describes one T cell receptor beta chain. The data were obtained in a study of shared clonotypes between healthy human individuals. Germline values: CDR1 SGHAT, CDR2 FQNNGV. V gave up 0 bases and J gave up 4 bases, with 12 bases separating them. The CDR3 has 15 residues. Clones were sequenced by immunoSEQ multiplex PCR, and TCRdb holds only the in-frame ones, with some missing. The profile covers 1.5 million to 2.5 million clones, with roughly 95% appearing a single time and 1% to 1.5% taken by the ten largest. Naive-designated CD8 cells lacked CD45RO, were positively enriched for CCR7, and omitted terminally differentiated effector memory CD45RA+ cells.

Sample: naive CD8+ T cells sorted from blood. The chain combines TRBV11-2 with TRBJ1-1, with TRBD1 as a possible D gene (5 bases). The clonotype was recovered from a man aged 18 to 29 in good health. The CDR3 bases are TGTGCCAGCAGCTTAGATAATGGGGGAGGCACTGAAGCTTTCTTT. Translation gives CASSLDNGGGTEAFF.